The rows below give T cell receptor beta chains drawn from one sample of a study of T cell responses to AZD1222 COVID-19 vaccine. Measured with immunoSEQ multiplex PCR; TCRdb has only the in-frame clones, and not every one. The data show more than 100,000 clones, 65% to 90% seen once. The specimen comprised peripheral blood, sampled on day 0 of AZD1222 vaccination. The receptor source for this set is an adult in good health. Both conserved end residues are part of each CDR3. Fields, in order: V gene, D gene, clone size, J gene, CDR3 protein, CDR3 DNA. The D gene is left open where the match is weak. Size is omitted from some rows. Given values are once, few, many or a class for expanded clones.

v_call: TRBV11-1; d_call: TRBD2; clone_size: .; j_call: TRBJ2-3; cdr3_aa: CASSSGTSGSDEYF; cdr3_nt: TGTGCCAGCAGCTCCGGGACTAGCGGGAGTGATGAGTATTTT
v_call: TRBV28; d_call: .; clone_size: few; j_call: TRBJ1-5; cdr3_aa: CASIQDRNNQPQHF; cdr3_nt: TGTGCCAGCATCCAAGACAGGAACAATCAGCCCCAGCATTTT
v_call: TRBV2; d_call: .; clone_size: few; j_call: TRBJ2-7; cdr3_aa: CASRDPGGLGGTLYEQYF; cdr3_nt: TGTGCCAGCAGGGACCCGGGGGGCCTGGGAGGTACCCTCTACGAGCAGTACTTC
v_call: TRBV11-2; d_call: .; clone_size: .; j_call: TRBJ2-3; cdr3_aa: CASSLGVGDTQYF; cdr3_nt: TGTGCCAGCAGCCTGGGCGTCGGAGATACGCAGTATTTT
v_call: TRBV11-2; d_call: .; clone_size: .; j_call: TRBJ1-3; cdr3_aa: CASSYDRGNTIYF; cdr3_nt: TGTGCCAGCAGCTATGACAGGGGAAACACCATATATTTT
v_call: TRBV28; d_call: .; clone_size: .; j_call: TRBJ2-7; cdr3_aa: CASSSQGGTDEQYF; cdr3_nt: TGTGCCAGCAGTTCCCAGGGGGGCACCGACGAGCAGTACTTC
v_call: TRBV6-4; d_call: .; clone_size: .; j_call: TRBJ1-2; cdr3_aa: CASSERGRGYTF; cdr3_nt: TGTGCCAGCAGTGAGCGAGGAAGAGGCTACACCTTC
v_call: TRBV9; d_call: .; clone_size: .; j_call: TRBJ1-3; cdr3_aa: CASSVGGRDTIYF; cdr3_nt: TGTGCCAGCAGCGTAGGGGGGAGGGACACCATATATTTT
v_call: TRBV4-2; d_call: .; clone_size: .; j_call: TRBJ2-2; cdr3_aa: CASSQDGAQPPRELFF; cdr3_nt: TGTGCCAGCAGCCAAGACGGCGCTCAGCCGCCGCGGGAGCTGTTTTTT
v_call: TRBV2; d_call: .; clone_size: .; j_call: TRBJ1-1; cdr3_aa: CASEVYTEAFF; cdr3_nt: TGTGCCAGCGAGGTGTACACTGAAGCTTTCTTT
v_call: TRBV7-3; d_call: .; clone_size: .; j_call: TRBJ2-3; cdr3_aa: CASSRGGLTDTQYF; cdr3_nt: TGTGCCAGCAGCCGAGGCGGTCTAACAGATACGCAGTATTTT
v_call: TRBV28; d_call: .; clone_size: few; j_call: TRBJ1-1; cdr3_aa: CASSLEETISEAFF; cdr3_nt: TGTGCCAGCAGTTTAGAAGAAACCATCTCGGAAGCTTTCTTT
v_call: TRBV19; d_call: .; clone_size: .; j_call: TRBJ2-1; cdr3_aa: CASSIGAGNEQFF; cdr3_nt: TGTGCCAGTAGTATTGGTGCGGGAAATGAGCAGTTCTTC
v_call: TRBV7-9; d_call: .; clone_size: .; j_call: TRBJ2-7; cdr3_aa: CASSYTSGDYEQYF; cdr3_nt: TGTGCCAGCAGCTACACCTCAGGGGACTACGAGCAGTACTTC
v_call: TRBV28; d_call: .; clone_size: .; j_call: TRBJ1-5; cdr3_aa: CASCGGGNQPQHF; cdr3_nt: TGTGCCAGCTGTGGAGGGGGCAATCAGCCCCAGCATTTT
v_call: TRBV2; d_call: .; clone_size: .; j_call: TRBJ2-7; cdr3_aa: CASSKTGLWGEQYF; cdr3_nt: TGTGCCAGCAGTAAGACAGGTCTCTGGGGAGAGCAGTACTTC
v_call: TRBV6-1; d_call: .; clone_size: .; j_call: TRBJ1-2; cdr3_aa: CASSEGIWVSGYTF; cdr3_nt: TGTGCCAGCAGTGAAGGTATCTGGGTTTCTGGCTACACCTTC
v_call: TRBV5-4; d_call: TRBD1; clone_size: .; j_call: TRBJ2-7; cdr3_aa: CASRPGPPGQGGEQYF; cdr3_nt: TGTGCCAGCAGACCCGGACCTCCGGGACAGGGGGGCGAGCAGTACTTC
v_call: TRBV5-5; d_call: TRBD2; clone_size: .; j_call: TRBJ2-3; cdr3_aa: CASSVSGTTSSHTDTQYF; cdr3_nt: TGTGCCAGCAGCGTATCCGGGACTACCAGCTCACACACAGATACGCAGTATTTT
v_call: TRBV5-6; d_call: .; clone_size: .; j_call: TRBJ1-1; cdr3_aa: CASSFDDVAFF; cdr3_nt: TGTGCCAGCAGCTTCGACGACGTAGCTTTCTTT
v_call: TRBV30; d_call: .; clone_size: .; j_call: TRBJ1-6; cdr3_aa: CAWSSPQWGSGSPLHF; cdr3_nt: TGTGCCTGGAGCTCCCCTCAGTGGGGATCAGGGTCACCCCTCCACTTT
v_call: TRBV2; d_call: TRBD2; clone_size: .; j_call: TRBJ2-1; cdr3_aa: CASILRPPGLAVDNEQFF; cdr3_nt: TGTGCCAGCATCCTCCGGCCCCCGGGACTAGCGGTTGACAATGAGCAGTTCTTC
v_call: TRBV7-9; d_call: .; clone_size: .; j_call: TRBJ2-1; cdr3_aa: CASSLGGLGDEQFF; cdr3_nt: TGTGCCAGCAGCTTAGGGGGGCTAGGGGATGAGCAGTTCTTC
v_call: TRBV28; d_call: TRBD1; clone_size: .; j_call: TRBJ2-7; cdr3_aa: CASSLSAGTGAPEQYF; cdr3_nt: TGTGCCAGCAGTTTATCCGCCGGGACAGGGGCGCCCGAGCAGTACTTC
v_call: TRBV3-1/TRBV3-2; d_call: TRBD1; clone_size: .; j_call: TRBJ2-7; cdr3_aa: CASSQPGTGVNEQYF; cdr3_nt: TGTGCCAGCAGCCAACCCGGGACAGGCGTCAACGAGCAGTACTTC
v_call: TRBV30; d_call: TRBD1; clone_size: .; j_call: TRBJ1-6; cdr3_aa: CAWSLGTGGSPLHF; cdr3_nt: TGTGCCTGGAGTCTCGGGACAGGGGGTTCACCCCTCCACTTT
v_call: TRBV18; d_call: .; clone_size: .; j_call: TRBJ2-7; cdr3_aa: CASKAQYEQYF; cdr3_nt: TGTGCCAGCAAGGCCCAATACGAGCAGTACTTC